This record covers a single T cell receptor (beta chain). In the study's own analysis: Reference gene primer amplification in the assay estimated nucleated cell counts. Sequencing was performed with immunoSEQ multiplex PCR; in TCRdb, only in-frame clones are kept and a portion is missing. That table gives V, J and clone size, and the DNA gave D and trimming. The table has 330,000 or so clones, 88% seen once. The data are from a study of blood T cell repertoires in COVID-19. Study background: Some COVID-19 samples were acute and others convalescent; all came from the United States, Italy and Spain. T cells, B-cell-depleted T cells, or PBMCs supplied cDNA or gDNA.

Cohort placement rested on clinical history that participants reported themselves. The sequence derives from a woman in her 30s who had been exposed to COVID-19. Sequenced material: PBMCs or T cells enriched from blood (not recorded which).

CDR3 amino acids: CASSMRFGGPSTYEQYF. DNA of the CDR3: TGTGCCAGTAGTATGCGGTTCGGGGGGCCCTCTACCTACGAGCAGTACTTC. The chain couples TRBV19 to TRBJ2-7; D possibly corresponds to TRBD2 (7 bases). CDR3 length equals 17 residues. Germline CDR1 and CDR2: LNHDA and SQIVND (reference sequence). With 3 bases removed from V and 2 bases from J, the gap between germline ends came to 20 bases.